This T cell receptor beta chain was recovered during a study of T cells in Graves' hyperthyroidism and ophthalmopathy. Regarding the study as a whole: Blood also held most thyroid clonotypes expanded beyond 0.001.

Germline assignment: CDR1 SGHAT and CDR2 FQNNGV. V lost 5 bases and J lost 6, with 17 bases in between. The CDR3 spans 15 residues. This clonotype was detected ten times or more. Its antigen is still unknown. TCR beta CDR3 regions were amplified from RNA transcripts. In the first-round RT-PCR of the TCR CDR3, the HTBI primer set was used. TCRdb re-analysed the multiplex PCR reads in MiXCR, keeping a single row per CDR3 protein. The top ten clones hold 9.5% to 13% of a sample with roughly 700,000 distinct CDR3 sequences, 14% of them seen once. Graves' hyperthyroidism was deemed stable given no ophthalmopathy progression within 18 months.

The chain employs TRBV11-2 and TRBJ1-5; maybe TRBD1 (6 bases). This receptor was obtained from a woman in her late teens or twenties with Graves' hyperthyroidism. Sequencing used blood. The CDR3, as DNA: TGTGCCAGCAGCCTCGACAGGACTCGAAGTCAGCCCCAGCATTTT. Its protein product is CASSLDRTRSQPQHF.